Ten or more counts support the clone carrying this T cell receptor (beta chain). The data derive from a study of T-cell reconstitution after alpha-beta-depleted transplantation in children. The CDR3 runs to 15 residues. Germline V gene lookup returns CDR1 SGHTA and CDR2 FQGNSA. V shed 4 bases and J 2 bases; nucleotides not matched to a gene: 4. The TCRbeta library was prepared with unique molecular identifiers. TCRdb ran MiXCR on the PCR reads and lists one entry per CDR3 protein. The sample records around 400,000 distinct CDR3 sequences, about a tenth being singletons. This receptor was obtained from a human donor who donated a stem cell graft to a child with acute myeloid leukemia. Sequencing used PBMCs from the stem cell graft donor, obtained from the stem cell graft. The V and J genes are TRBV7-2 and TRBJ2-1; TRBD2 agrees at 8 bases. DNA of the CDR3: TGTGCCAGCAGCTCAGGCGGGGGGCCCTACAATGAGCAGTTCTTC. Translation gives CASSSGGGPYNEQFF.